The clone carrying this T cell receptor beta chain was counted between two and nine times. V lost 3 bases, J lost 0 bases, and 4 bases stayed unmatched. Germline V lookup: CDR1 MDHEN, CDR2 SYDVKM. This CDR3 is 16 amino acids long. In TCRdb, the RT-PCR reads were re-called with MiXCR into one record per CDR3 protein. The sample carries about 680,000 distinct CDR3 sequences, 13% to 15% recorded once. V gene TRBV28 combines with J gene TRBJ2-3; 9 nucleotides align to TRBD2. Source material: memory CD4+ T cells from blood. The TCR originated in a female donor in good health, serving as a healthy control. The CDR3 is CASSLSLAGSTDTQYF. CDR3 bases: TGTGCCAGCAGTTTGTCCCTAGCGGGGAGCACAGATACGCAGTATTTT. The full variable domain, completed using reference TRBV28 and TRBJ2-3, is DVKVTQSSRYLVKRTGEKVFLECVQDMDHENMFWYRQDPGLGLRLIYFSYDVKMKEKGDIPEGYSVSREKKERFSLILESASTNQTSMYLCASSLSLAGSTDTQYFGPGTRLTVL.